This T cell receptor (beta chain) was identified during a study of human T cells and chemical hapten exposure. The wider study: TCR yields per sample varied mostly from small pooled library volume differences.

V trimming: 5 bases; J trimming: 6 bases; junction bases outside the gene matches: 8. The CDR3 extends over 16 amino acids. Per the germline V gene, CDR1 is SGHVS and CDR2 is FQNEAQ. The study used a library that attached unique molecular identifiers to individual cDNA molecules. MiXCR, run by TCRdb on the 5' RACE reads, gives a single entry per CDR3 protein. Altogether tens of thousands of distinct CDR3 sequences are present, under 10% being singletons, with the ten largest covering 2% to 2.5%. The authors' total RNA extraction used unfractionated whole blood. The chain uses TRBV7-8 and TRBJ2-4; 12 bases agree with TRBD1. This receptor was obtained from a male donor in good health. CDR3 sequence (DNA): TGTGCCAGCAGCGAGGGACAGGGGGCGGTCGGAAACATTCAGTACTTC. It codes for CASSEGQGAVGNIQYF.